The 22 T cell receptor beta chains presented below share a single source sample, sequenced in a study of T cell responses to AZD1222 COVID-19 vaccine. Profiling relied on immunoSEQ multiplex PCR, and the TCRdb table lists in-frame clones only, not all of them. The data contain roughly 150,000 clones, 85% to 90% of them seen just once; the ten biggest clones take up roughly 3%. The source was peripheral blood, collected on day 0 of AZD1222 vaccination. All receptors derive from an adult in good health.

The chain has TRBV14 and TRBJ1-4, with TRBD1 matching 12 bases. The CDR3 consists of 15 residues. Germline values: CDR1 SGHDN, CDR2 FVKESK. Trimming removed 0 bases from V and 8 bases from J; junction bases left unmatched: 1. The DNA for the CDR3 is TGTGCCAGCAGCCAAGATGGGACAGGGGGCGAAAAACTGTTTTTT. Protein: CASSQDGTGGEKLFF.

The rearrangement uses TRBV30 and TRBJ1-5; the D is unclear. Germline V CDR1 and CDR2: GTSNPN, SVGIG (reference sequence). V dropped 1 base and J dropped 1 base, with 8 bases sitting between them. There are 14 residues in the CDR3. The CDR3 DNA sequence: TGTGCCTGGAGTGACGAGGTCAGCAATCAGCCCCAGCATTTT. Translating gives CAWSDEVSNQPQHF.

This clone has a single count. The V and J genes are TRBV6-5 and TRBJ1-1; 11 bases fit TRBD1. Germline V gene data show CDR1 as MNHEY and CDR2 as SVGAGI. J lost 5 bases, V lost 4 bases, and 9 bases had no gene match. The CDR3 is 16 amino acids. CDR3 DNA: TGTGCCAGCAGTTCGCCGAGGACAGGGGGCAGGACTGAAGCTTTCTTT. Protein sequence: CASSSPRTGGRTEAFF.

The chain links TRBV2 to TRBJ1-5, with a tentative D call TRBD1 (5 bases). Trimming shortened V by 3 bases and J by 5 bases, and 11 bases separated the two germline ends. CDR1 and CDR2 (germline): SNHLY, FYNNEI. CDR3 length equals 14 residues. CDR3 DNA sequence: TGTGCCAGCAGTGATGGGGGTGGGCATCAGCCCCAGCATTTT. It specifies CASSDGGGHQPQHF.

This clone has more than one count but fewer than ten. The genes are TRBV2 and TRBJ1-2; unclear D gene. This CDR3 has 14 amino acids. CDR1 and CDR2 from the germline V gene are SNHLY and FYNNEI. Trimming left V 6 bases short and J 1 base short, with 12 bases between. The DNA of the CDR3 is TGTGCCAGCAGCGAACGGACCGGTAACTATGGCTACACCTTC. Protein: CASSERTGNYGYTF.

The rearrangement uses TRBV7-2 and TRBJ1-2; 9 bases fit TRBD1. The V and J ends lost 4 bases and 6 bases, in that order; junction bases with no gene match: 6. Per the germline V gene, CDR1 is SGHTA and CDR2 is FQGNSA. The length of the CDR3 is 14 residues. CDR3 region: CASSYYRDRDGYTF. For the CDR3, the DNA is TGTGCCAGCAGCTACTACCGGGACAGGGATGGCTACACCTTC.

V usage is TRBV29-1 and J usage is TRBJ1-5; the D gene is possibly TRBD1 (5 bases). Germline V gene data show CDR1 as SQVTM and CDR2 as ANQGSEA. The CDR3 sequence is 13 residues long. V lost 4 bases and J 4 bases, leaving 11 bases between the germline ends. The CDR3 reads CSVALGENQPQHF. The CDR3 DNA reads as TGCAGCGTTGCGTTAGGGGAGAATCAGCCCCAGCATTTT.

This chain connects TRBV30 to TRBJ2-2, with 8 bases lining up with TRBD1. V shed 0 bases and J 7 bases; nucleotides not matched to a gene: 4. In germline, CDR1 is GTSNPN, CDR2 SVGIG (reference sequence). The CDR3 is 14 residues long. CDR3 region: CAWSVTGVGGELFF. CDR3 DNA: TGTGCCTGGAGTGTGACAGGGGTTGGCGGGGAGCTGTTTTTT.

The chain joins TRBV10-3 to TRBJ2-7; 7 bases agree with TRBD1. CDR1 ENHRY and CDR2 SYGVKD come from the germline V gene. The CDR3 covers 13 residues. V trimming: 8 bases; J trimming: 3 bases; junction bases outside the gene matches: 7. CDR3 in amino acids: CAIQTGDLYEQYF. Here the CDR3 DNA reads TGTGCCATCCAAACAGGGGACCTCTACGAGCAGTACTTC.

CDR3 in amino acids: CATSSPGGITEAFF. In nucleotides, the CDR3 is TGTGCCACCAGCAGTCCAGGGGGGATAACTGAAGCTTTCTTT. The rearrangement links TRBV15 to TRBJ1-1; the match to TRBD1 covers 7 bases. The CDR3 sequence is 14 residues long. With 3 bases clipped from V and 5 bases from J, the junction kept 6 bases outside the gene matches. Germline CDR1 reads LNHNV; CDR2 reads YYDKDF (reference sequence).

This chain links TRBV2 with TRBJ2-7, with 7 bases that match TRBD1. V trimming: 9 bases; J trimming: 6 bases; junction bases outside the gene matches: 8. Per the germline V gene, CDR1 is SNHLY and CDR2 is FYNNEI. The CDR3 is 12 amino acids. The DNA of the CDR3 is TGTGCCAGAGGGGTCTCAGGGGGCGAGCAGTACTTC. Translation: CARGVSGGEQYF. The whole variable domain, filled in from reference TRBV2 and TRBJ2-7, reads EPEVTQTPSHQVTQMGQEVILRCVPISNHLYFYWYRQILGQKVEFLVSFYNNEISEKSEIFDDQFSVERPDGSNFTLKIRSTKLEDSAMYFCARGVSGGEQYFGPGTRLTVT.

This clone was seen a handful of times. The rearrangement joins TRBV5-4 to TRBJ2-1; D is uncertain. This CDR3 is 14 amino acids long. Per the germline V gene, CDR1 is SGHNT and CDR2 is YYREEE (reference sequence). Trimming stripped 0 bases from V and 2 bases from J, with 6 bases between. The CDR3 coding sequence is TGTGCCAGCAGCTTGGGCCACACCTACAATGAGCAGTTCTTC. The encoded protein is CASSLGHTYNEQFF.

The rearrangement uses TRBV4-2 and TRBJ1-2, with unresolved D. Germline V gives CDR1 LGHNA, CDR2 YNFKEQ. The CDR3 totals 13 residues. V lost 3 bases and J lost 1, with 6 bases in between. CDR3 DNA sequence: TGTGCCAGCAGCCACGGGGTTAACTATGGCTACACCTTC. Encoded protein: CASSHGVNYGYTF.

The chain recombines TRBV18 with TRBJ2-7; 9 nucleotides match TRBD1. The CDR3 covers 11 residues. The germline V gene has CDR1 KGHSH and CDR2 LQKENI. J was trimmed by 12 bases and V by 5 bases; bases with no gene match: 5. The CDR3 loop reads CASSGQGHPYF. The CDR3 region has the DNA TGTGCCAGCTCAGGACAGGGGCATCCGTACTTC.

In its sample, this clone was seen a few times. The chain carries TRBV3-1 (or the pseudogene TRBV3-2) and TRBJ1-6, with a tentative D call TRBD1 (6 bases). Germline V lookup: CDR1 LGHDT, CDR2 YNNKEL (reference sequence). Trimming removed 1 base at V and 3 bases at J, with 13 bases between. The CDR3 is made up of 17 amino acids. The CDR3, as DNA: TGTGCCAGCAGCCAAGTGGGGGCGGACATCTATAATTCACCCCTCCACTTT. It is translated as CASSQVGADIYNSPLHF.

The V call is TRBV4-1, the J call TRBJ2-2, with D perhaps TRBD1 or TRBD2 (5 bases each). V lost 3 bases to trimming and J lost 6 bases, with 11 bases between them. The CDR3 runs 14 residues. The germline gives CDR1 MGHRA, CDR2 YSYEKL. The CDR3 region has the DNA TGCGCCAGCAGCCAGCCCGGGACGGCCGGGGAGCTGTTTTTT. Amino acid sequence: CASSQPGTAGELFF.

This chain connects TRBV7-8 to TRBJ2-2, with 7 bases matching TRBD1. J lost 5 bases, V lost 5 bases, and 14 bases had no gene match. The CDR3 is made up of 17 amino acids. CDR1 is SGHVS, CDR2 FQNEAQ, per germline. This chain's CDR3 is CASSRSRNRGATGELFF. CDR3 DNA sequence: TGTGCCAGCAGCCGCTCGAGAAACAGGGGCGCGACCGGGGAGCTGTTTTTT.

This chain's CDR3 is CASSGASGEQFF. CDR3 DNA: TGTGCCAGCAGTGGGGCTAGCGGTGAGCAGTTCTTC. The gene calls are TRBV6-2 or TRBV6-3 and TRBJ2-1; 7 nucleotides agree with TRBD2. Germline V CDR1 and CDR2: MNHEY, SVGEGT. CDR3 length: 12 amino acids. Trimming removed 5 bases from V and 9 bases from J; junction bases left unmatched: 4.

The chain uses TRBV5-1 and TRBJ1-1; TRBD1 matches at 7 bases. The CDR3 sequence is 16 residues long. V lost 2 bases, J lost 1 base, and 8 bases stayed unmatched. The germline V gene encodes CDR1 SGHRS and CDR2 YFSETQ. The DNA of the CDR3 is TGCGCCAGCAGCTTAACAGGGGCCCGAGGGAACACTGAAGCTTTCTTT. Its translation: CASSLTGARGNTEAFF. The full variable domain, with the rest looked up from reference TRBV5-1 and TRBJ1-1, is KAGVTQTPRYLIKTRGQQVTLSCSPISGHRSVSWYQQTPGQGLQFLFEYFSETQRNKGNFPGRFSGRQFSNSRSEMNVSTLELGDSALYLCASSLTGARGNTEAFFGQGTRLTVV.

The chain links TRBV7-9 to TRBJ1-1; perhaps TRBD1 as D (5 bases). Trimming left V 1 base short and J 1 base short, with 10 bases between. The length of the CDR3 is 15 residues. Germline V gives CDR1 SEHNR, CDR2 FQNEAQ (reference sequence). Written as DNA, the CDR3 is TGTGCCAGCAGCTTAGGGACACTGCAGAACACTGAAGCTTTCTTT. Protein sequence: CASSLGTLQNTEAFF.

The chain combines TRBV27 with TRBJ2-3; TRBD2 agrees at 14 bases. V dropped 6 bases and J dropped 6; count of bases not matched to a gene: 14. Germline CDR1 MNHEY, CDR2 SMNVEV (reference sequence). The CDR3 contains 18 residues. CDR3 bases: TGTGCCAGCAGGCCCGGGACTAGCGGGAGTGGTTCTCTGGATACGCAGTATTTT. Translated: CASRPGTSGSGSLDTQYF.

This sequence joins TRBV5-5 and TRBJ1-3; D not certain. This CDR3 region has 16 residues. V was trimmed by 0 bases and J by 0 bases, leaving 10 bases between them. Germline V lookup: CDR1 SGHKS, CDR2 YYEKEE (reference sequence). The CDR3 is CASSLVTESSGNTIYF. Here the CDR3 DNA reads TGTGCCAGCAGCTTGGTCACCGAGAGCTCTGGAAACACCATATATTTT.